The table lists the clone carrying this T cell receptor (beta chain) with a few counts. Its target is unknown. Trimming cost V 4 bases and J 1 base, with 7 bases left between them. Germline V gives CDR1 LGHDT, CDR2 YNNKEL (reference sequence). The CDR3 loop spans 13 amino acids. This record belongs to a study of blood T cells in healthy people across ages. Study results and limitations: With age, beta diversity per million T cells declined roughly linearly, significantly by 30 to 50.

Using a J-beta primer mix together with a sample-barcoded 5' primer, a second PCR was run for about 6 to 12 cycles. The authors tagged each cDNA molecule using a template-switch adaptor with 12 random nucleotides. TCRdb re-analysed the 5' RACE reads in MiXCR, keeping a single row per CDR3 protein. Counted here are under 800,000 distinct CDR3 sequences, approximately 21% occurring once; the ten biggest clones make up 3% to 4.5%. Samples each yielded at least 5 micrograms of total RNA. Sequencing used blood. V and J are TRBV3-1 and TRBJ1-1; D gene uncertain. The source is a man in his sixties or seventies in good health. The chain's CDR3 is CASSPRANTEAFF. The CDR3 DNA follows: TGTGCCAGCAGCCCACGGGCGAACACTGAAGCTTTCTTT.